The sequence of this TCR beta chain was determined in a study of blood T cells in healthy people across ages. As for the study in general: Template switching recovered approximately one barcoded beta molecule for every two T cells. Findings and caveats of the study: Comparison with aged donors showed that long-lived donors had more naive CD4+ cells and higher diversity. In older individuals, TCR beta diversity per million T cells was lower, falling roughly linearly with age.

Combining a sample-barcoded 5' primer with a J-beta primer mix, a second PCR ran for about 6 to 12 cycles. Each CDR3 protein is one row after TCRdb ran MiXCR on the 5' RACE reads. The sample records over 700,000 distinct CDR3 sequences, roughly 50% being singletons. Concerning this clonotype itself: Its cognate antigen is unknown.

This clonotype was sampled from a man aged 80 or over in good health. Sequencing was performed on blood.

Written as DNA, the CDR3 is TGCAGTGCTAGAGATCCAAGCGGTTCCAACTACGAGCAGTACTTC. Protein sequence: CSARDPSGSNYEQYF. This chain links TRBV20-1 with TRBJ2-7; TRBD2 might be the D (5 bases). Germline V CDR1 and CDR2: DFQATT, SNEGSKA (reference sequence). The V end lost 0 bases, the J end lost 3 bases, and 15 bases lay between the germline ends. The CDR3 is 15 residues long.